A selection of T cell receptor beta chains follows, all from one sample in a study of T cell responses to AZD1222 COVID-19 vaccine. TCRdb keeps only in-frame clones here, not all; method: immunoSEQ multiplex PCR. Seen here are approximately 80,000 clones, roughly 85% observed once, and the top ten hold under 11%. The sequences come from peripheral blood, collected 28 days after the second AZD1222 dose. These TCRs come from an adult who received the AZD1222 COVID-19 vaccine. CDR3s include the opening cysteine and the closing phenylalanine or tryptophan. The D gene is left open where the match is weak. Clone size is stated in some rows and not others, as once, few, many or a class when expanded.

abundance: few
v_gene: TRBV6-1
d_gene: TRBD2
j_gene: TRBJ2-3
len: 15
CDR3aa: CASSELAGGPDTQYF
CDR3nt: TGTGCCAGCAGTGAGCTAGCGGGGGGGCCAGATACGCAGTATTTT

abundance: -
v_gene: TRBV19
d_gene: TRBD1
j_gene: TRBJ1-5
len: 14
CDR3aa: CASTGQGSNQPQHF
CDR3nt: TGTGCCAGTACCGGACAGGGCAGCAATCAGCCCCAGCATTTT

abundance: few
v_gene: TRBV28
d_gene: TRBD1
j_gene: TRBJ1-2
len: 15
CDR3aa: CASSSGGRPNYGYTF
CDR3nt: TGTGCCAGCAGCTCAGGGGGTAGGCCTAACTATGGCTACACCTTC

abundance: -
v_gene: TRBV29-1
d_gene: -
j_gene: TRBJ2-1
len: 15
CDR3aa: CSVNPPGSAYNEQFF
CDR3nt: TGCAGCGTGAACCCCCCTGGGTCAGCCTACAATGAGCAGTTCTTC

abundance: -
v_gene: TRBV6-1
d_gene: -
j_gene: TRBJ2-7
len: 11
CDR3aa: CASSEALYKTF
CDR3nt: TGTGCCAGCAGTGAAGCGCTGTACAAAACCTTC

abundance: -
v_gene: TRBV28
d_gene: -
j_gene: TRBJ1-5
len: 13
CDR3aa: CASLVDPNQPQHF
CDR3nt: TGTGCCAGTTTAGTGGATCCCAATCAGCCCCAGCATTTT

abundance: -
v_gene: TRBV5-4
d_gene: -
j_gene: TRBJ1-6
len: 17
CDR3aa: CASSLELAGSYNSPLHF
CDR3nt: TGTGCCAGCAGCTTGGAGTTGGCGGGTTCCTATAATTCACCCCTCCACTTT

abundance: -
v_gene: TRBV6-5
d_gene: -
j_gene: TRBJ2-3
len: 15
CDR3aa: CASTLNPASTDTQYF
CDR3nt: TGTGCCAGCACCCTCAACCCTGCCAGCACAGATACGCAGTATTTT

abundance: -
v_gene: TRBV9
d_gene: -
j_gene: TRBJ2-3
len: 14
CDR3aa: CASSDRDGTDTQYF
CDR3nt: TGTGCCAGCAGCGACCGGGACGGCACAGATACGCAGTATTTT

abundance: -
v_gene: TRBV7-2
d_gene: -
j_gene: TRBJ1-5
len: 16
CDR3aa: CASSLGGDPRVQPQHF
CDR3nt: TGTGCCAGCAGCTTAGGGGGGGACCCCAGGGTTCAGCCCCAGCATTTT

abundance: -
v_gene: TRBV6-1
d_gene: -
j_gene: TRBJ2-7
len: 15
CDR3aa: CASSEGLGQSDEQYF
CDR3nt: TGTGCCAGCAGTGAAGGGCTGGGTCAGTCCGACGAGCAGTACTTC

abundance: medium-sized
v_gene: TRBV19
d_gene: -
j_gene: TRBJ2-3
len: 15
CDR3aa: CASSGADKYTDTQYF
CDR3nt: TGTGCCAGTAGTGGGGCTGACAAATACACAGATACGCAGTATTTT

abundance: -
v_gene: TRBV28
d_gene: -
j_gene: TRBJ1-6
len: 16
CDR3aa: CASSFAYGGWNSPLHF
CDR3nt: TGTGCCAGCAGTTTTGCCTACGGGGGGTGGAATTCACCCCTCCACTTT

abundance: -
v_gene: TRBV18
d_gene: -
j_gene: TRBJ2-3
len: 15
CDR3aa: CASSLHPPNADTQYF
CDR3nt: TGTGCCAGCTCACTACACCCTCCGAACGCAGATACGCAGTATTTT

abundance: -
v_gene: TRBV6-2/TRBV6-3
d_gene: -
j_gene: TRBJ1-5
len: 15
CDR3aa: CASSRGPEVGQPQHF
CDR3nt: TGTGCCAGCAGCCGCGGACCCGAAGTGGGACAGCCCCAGCATTTT

abundance: -
v_gene: TRBV3-1/TRBV3-2
d_gene: -
j_gene: TRBJ2-7
len: 13
CDR3aa: CASSLARAYEQYF
CDR3nt: TGTGCCAGCAGCCTCGCAAGGGCCTACGAGCAGTACTTC

abundance: few
v_gene: TRBV18
d_gene: TRBD1
j_gene: TRBJ1-5
len: 13
CDR3aa: CASSGDRAQPQHF
CDR3nt: TGTGCCAGCTCAGGAGACAGGGCTCAGCCCCAGCATTTT

abundance: -
v_gene: TRBV18
d_gene: TRBD1
j_gene: TRBJ1-1
len: 16
CDR3aa: CASSRNPGQENTEAFF
CDR3nt: TGTGCCAGCTCAAGAAACCCGGGACAGGAGAACACTGAAGCTTTCTTT

abundance: -
v_gene: TRBV28
d_gene: -
j_gene: TRBJ2-7
len: 14
CDR3aa: CASSTTEGGYEQYF
CDR3nt: TGTGCCAGCAGTACGACCGAGGGAGGCTACGAGCAGTACTTC

abundance: -
v_gene: TRBV19
d_gene: -
j_gene: TRBJ2-6
len: 20
CDR3aa: CASSIWPSGRDTSGANVLTF
CDR3nt: TGTGCCAGTAGTATCTGGCCCAGTGGCAGGGACACGTCTGGGGCCAACGTCCTGACTTTC

abundance: -
v_gene: TRBV9
d_gene: TRBD2
j_gene: TRBJ2-2
len: 17
CDR3aa: CASSVRWGTSGAGELFF
CDR3nt: TGTGCCAGCAGCGTAAGATGGGGGACTAGCGGGGCCGGGGAGCTGTTTTTT

abundance: -
v_gene: TRBV9
d_gene: -
j_gene: TRBJ2-7
len: 14
CDR3aa: CASSLGTSQGEQYF
CDR3nt: TGTGCCAGCAGCTTAGGGACATCTCAGGGCGAGCAGTACTTC

abundance: -
v_gene: TRBV24-1
d_gene: -
j_gene: TRBJ1-3
len: 15
CDR3aa: CAIDSPQGTGNTIYF
CDR3nt: TGTGCCATTGACAGCCCCCAGGGAACGGGAAACACCATATATTTT

abundance: few
v_gene: TRBV6-2/TRBV6-3
d_gene: -
j_gene: TRBJ2-5
len: 12
CDR3aa: CASSNTQETQYF
CDR3nt: TGTGCCAGCAGTAACACCCAAGAGACCCAGTACTTC

abundance: -
v_gene: TRBV29-1
d_gene: -
j_gene: TRBJ2-1
len: 12
CDR3aa: CSVELPAGEQFF
CDR3nt: TGCAGCGTTGAACTACCAGCAGGTGAGCAGTTCTTC

abundance: once
v_gene: TRBV30
d_gene: -
j_gene: TRBJ1-1
len: 13
CDR3aa: CAWSGGYNTEAFF
CDR3nt: TGTGCCTGGAGTGGAGGATATAACACTGAAGCTTTCTTT

abundance: -
v_gene: TRBV11-2
d_gene: -
j_gene: TRBJ2-2
len: 12
CDR3aa: CASSSARGELFF
CDR3nt: TGTGCCAGCAGCTCTGCCCGCGGGGAGCTGTTTTTT

abundance: few
v_gene: TRBV29-1
d_gene: -
j_gene: TRBJ1-1
len: 10
CDR3aa: CSVGSDEAFF
CDR3nt: TGCAGCGTTGGGAGTGATGAAGCTTTCTTT

abundance: -
v_gene: TRBV7-9
d_gene: TRBD2
j_gene: TRBJ2-1
len: 15
CDR3aa: CASSRALAGPDEQFF
CDR3nt: TGTGCCAGCAGCCGAGCACTAGCGGGGCCCGATGAGCAGTTCTTC

abundance: -
v_gene: TRBV18
d_gene: -
j_gene: TRBJ2-3
len: 12
CDR3aa: CASSPYTDTQYF
CDR3nt: TGTGCCAGCTCACCTTACACAGATACGCAGTATTTT

abundance: -
v_gene: TRBV14
d_gene: -
j_gene: TRBJ1-4
len: 12
CDR3aa: CASSPQRGKLFF
CDR3nt: TGTGCCAGCAGCCCACAGAGGGGAAAACTGTTTTTT

abundance: -
v_gene: TRBV19
d_gene: -
j_gene: TRBJ1-5
len: 13
CDR3aa: CASSILGLQPQHF
CDR3nt: TGTGCCAGTAGTATATTAGGCCTCCAGCCCCAGCATTTT

abundance: few
v_gene: TRBV28
d_gene: -
j_gene: TRBJ2-7
len: 11
CDR3aa: CASSFFYEQYF
CDR3nt: TGTGCCAGCAGTTTTTTTTACGAGCAGTACTTC

abundance: -
v_gene: TRBV5-1
d_gene: TRBD2
j_gene: TRBJ2-3
len: 17
CDR3aa: CASSPLGGGISTDTQYF
CDR3nt: TGCGCCAGCAGCCCCCTTGGCGGGGGGATAAGCACAGATACGCAGTATTTT

abundance: -
v_gene: TRBV24-1
d_gene: TRBD2
j_gene: TRBJ2-3
len: 18
CDR3aa: CATSDPRAGGAGTDTQYF
CDR3nt: TGTGCCACCAGTGATCCCCGGGCCGGGGGGGCCGGCACAGATACGCAGTATTTT

abundance: -
v_gene: TRBV10-2
d_gene: TRBD2
j_gene: TRBJ2-7
len: 16
CDR3aa: CASSESGGLAVYEQYF
CDR3nt: TGCGCCAGCAGTGAGTCGGGAGGACTAGCGGTCTACGAGCAGTACTTC

abundance: -
v_gene: TRBV28
d_gene: TRBD1
j_gene: TRBJ2-4
len: 13
CDR3aa: CASVDRGMNIQYF
CDR3nt: TGTGCCAGCGTCGACAGGGGGATGAACATTCAGTACTTC

abundance: -
v_gene: TRBV7-9
d_gene: -
j_gene: TRBJ1-4
len: 15
CDR3aa: CASSLLGVTNEKLFF
CDR3nt: TGTGCCAGCAGCTTACTGGGAGTAACTAATGAAAAACTGTTTTTT

abundance: -
v_gene: TRBV15
d_gene: -
j_gene: TRBJ1-6
len: 17
CDR3aa: CATSGETGSSYNSPLHF
CDR3nt: TGTGCCACCAGCGGCGAGACGGGAAGCTCCTATAATTCACCCCTCCACTTT

abundance: -
v_gene: TRBV19
d_gene: -
j_gene: TRBJ1-4
len: 15
CDR3aa: CASSMPSTGNEKLFF
CDR3nt: TGTGCCAGTAGTATGCCCTCGACCGGTAATGAAAAACTGTTTTTT

abundance: -
v_gene: TRBV9
d_gene: -
j_gene: TRBJ2-5
len: 14
CDR3aa: CASSVGTTQETQYF
CDR3nt: TGTGCCAGCAGCGTAGGGACTACCCAGGAGACCCAGTACTTC

abundance: -
v_gene: TRBV5-1
d_gene: TRBD1
j_gene: TRBJ1-3
len: 16
CDR3aa: CASSLQGASSGNTIYF
CDR3nt: TGCGCCAGCAGCTTACAGGGGGCCAGCTCTGGAAACACCATATATTTT

abundance: -
v_gene: TRBV27
d_gene: TRBD1
j_gene: TRBJ2-1
len: 14
CDR3aa: CASSRGTNYNEQFF
CDR3nt: TGTGCCAGCAGCAGGGGGACCAATTACAATGAGCAGTTCTTC

abundance: -
v_gene: TRBV5-1
d_gene: -
j_gene: TRBJ2-7
len: 13
CDR3aa: CASSPLYLGEQYF
CDR3nt: TGCGCCAGCAGCCCCCTGTATTTGGGCGAGCAGTACTTC

abundance: few
v_gene: TRBV6-5
d_gene: -
j_gene: TRBJ1-1
len: 14
CDR3aa: CASSYERGFTEAFF
CDR3nt: TGTGCCAGCAGTTATGAGAGGGGGTTCACTGAAGCTTTCTTT

abundance: -
v_gene: TRBV19
d_gene: -
j_gene: TRBJ2-1
len: 12
CDR3aa: CASSIARAEQFF
CDR3nt: TGTGCCAGTAGTATAGCCCGAGCTGAGCAGTTCTTC

abundance: -
v_gene: TRBV6-5
d_gene: -
j_gene: TRBJ1-6
len: 14
CDR3aa: CASWRSSYNSPLHF
CDR3nt: TGTGCCAGCTGGAGGAGCTCCTATAATTCACCCCTCCACTTT

abundance: -
v_gene: TRBV28
d_gene: -
j_gene: TRBJ2-3
len: 16
CDR3aa: CASSLFHGLRQNTQYF
CDR3nt: TGTGCCAGCAGTTTATTTCACGGACTCCGGCAGAATACGCAGTATTTT

abundance: -
v_gene: TRBV7-2
d_gene: TRBD2
j_gene: TRBJ2-3
len: 13
CDR3aa: CASSGAGGAAQYF
CDR3nt: TGTGCCAGCAGCGGCGCGGGGGGTGCTGCGCAGTATTTT

abundance: -
v_gene: TRBV7-9
d_gene: -
j_gene: TRBJ1-1
len: 14
CDR3aa: CASSLQGSYTEAFF
CDR3nt: TGTGCCAGCAGCTTACAGGGGTCGTACACTGAAGCTTTCTTT

abundance: -
v_gene: TRBV19
d_gene: TRBD1
j_gene: TRBJ1-4
len: 14
CDR3aa: CASTQGQGFEKLFF
CDR3nt: TGTGCCAGTACCCAGGGACAGGGCTTCGAAAAACTGTTTTTT

abundance: few
v_gene: TRBV29-1
d_gene: -
j_gene: TRBJ1-2
len: 11
CDR3aa: CSVDKRYGYTF
CDR3nt: TGCAGCGTTGACAAGCGCTATGGCTACACCTTC

abundance: once
v_gene: TRBV5-4
d_gene: TRBD2
j_gene: TRBJ2-1
len: 15
CDR3aa: CASSLDSGGHNEQFF
CDR3nt: TGTGCCAGCAGCTTGGATAGCGGGGGACACAATGAGCAGTTCTTC

abundance: -
v_gene: TRBV4-1
d_gene: -
j_gene: TRBJ2-2
len: 14
CDR3aa: CASSQAIGTGELFF
CDR3nt: TGCGCCAGCAGCCAAGCAATAGGGACCGGGGAGCTGTTTTTT

abundance: -
v_gene: TRBV28
d_gene: -
j_gene: TRBJ1-4
len: 12
CDR3aa: CASETPGEKLFF
CDR3nt: TGTGCCAGCGAGACCCCTGGTGAAAAACTGTTTTTT

abundance: -
v_gene: TRBV6-6
d_gene: -
j_gene: TRBJ1-2
len: 14
CDR3aa: CASSYSGSYYGYTF
CDR3nt: TGTGCCAGCAGTTACTCGGGCAGTTACTATGGCTACACCTTC

abundance: -
v_gene: TRBV3-1/TRBV3-2
d_gene: -
j_gene: TRBJ2-6
len: 15
CDR3aa: CASSRLNAGANVLTF
CDR3nt: TGTGCCAGCAGCCGACTTAATGCTGGGGCCAACGTCCTGACTTTC

abundance: -
v_gene: TRBV18
d_gene: -
j_gene: TRBJ1-5
len: 13
CDR3aa: CASSRDSNQPQHF
CDR3nt: TGTGCCAGCTCAAGGGACAGCAATCAGCCCCAGCATTTT

abundance: -
v_gene: TRBV5-1
d_gene: -
j_gene: TRBJ2-5
len: 14
CDR3aa: CASSLGQGRETQYF
CDR3nt: TGCGCCAGCAGCTTGGGGCAGGGAAGAGAGACCCAGTACTTC